Below are 8 T cell receptor beta chains sequenced from a single sample in a study of metastatic and nonmetastatic thyroid tumors (dated by TCRdb to 2020 to 2022). No treatment had been received by any patient before thyroid surgery. Library preparation used PCR. The instrument was an Illumina HiSeq 4000. TCRdb passed the public sequencing reads through fastp at Q25 and MiXCR, retaining productive beta sequences. For this sample there are some 15,000 clones; roughly 21% appear just once. The ten largest clonotypes hold 7.5% of the sample. Material: adjacent normal tissue. The receptors were sampled from a female donor with papillary thyroid cancer or a benign thyroid nodule (not recorded which). Some clones in this sample may be carry-over from other donors' samples.

This clone has at least ten counts. The chain carries TRBV7-2 and TRBJ1-3, with unresolved D. Germline CDR1 SGHTA, CDR2 FQGNSA. CDR3 length: 13 amino acids. Trimming shortened V by 5 bases and J by 0 bases, and 5 bases separated the two germline ends. CDR3 in DNA: TGTGCCAGCAGCGACAACTCTGGAAACACCATATATTTT. This translates into CASSDNSGNTIYF.

By sample share, this clone is medium-sized. This chain connects TRBV7-8 to TRBJ1-2, with D tentatively TRBD1 (6 bases). Per the germline V gene, CDR1 is SGHVS and CDR2 is FQNEAQ. V lost 3 bases, J lost 8 bases, and 16 bases lay in between. The CDR3 is made up of 14 amino acids. The CDR3 DNA follows: TGTGCCAGCAGCTTCTCTCCGGGGGCGCAAGGCTACACCTTC. Residues: CASSFSPGAQGYTF.

This clone was seen at least ten times. A read error may account for a junction end that differs from germline. This chain connects TRBV6-2 or TRBV6-3 to TRBJ2-1, with D tentatively TRBD1 (5 bases). The CDR3 has 14 amino acids. CDR1 is MNHEY and CDR2 is SVGEGT in the germline V gene. The CDR3 DNA reads as TGTGCCAGCAGTTCGACCTCAGGGTACAGTGAGCAGTTCTTC. Translated, it gives CASSSTSGYSEQFF.

This clone is medium-sized within its sample. The chain couples TRBV12-3 or TRBV12-4 to TRBJ1-5; TRBD1 matches 8 bases. CDR3 size: 15 residues. The V segment lost 5 bases and the J segment 5 bases; nucleotides outside the gene matches: 8. CDR3 in DNA: TGTGCCAGCAGTAAAGGGACAGGAGGATATCAGCCCCAGCATTTT. Protein: CASSKGTGGYQPQHF.

The chain combines TRBV5-1 with TRBJ1-1; 12 nucleotides align to TRBD1. Germline V gene lookup returns CDR1 SGHRS and CDR2 YFSETQ. V gave up 4 bases and J gave up 3 bases; unmatched junction bases: 7. CDR3 size: 16 residues. The CDR3 spells CASSPQGQGADTEAFF. CDR3 nucleotide sequence: TGCGCCAGCAGCCCCCAGGGACAGGGGGCGGACACTGAAGCTTTCTTT.

This clone was counted at least ten times. The chain recombines TRBV7-2 with TRBJ2-3, with TRBD2 identical over 8 bases. The CDR3 extends over 15 amino acids. Germline V gene lookup returns CDR1 SGHTA and CDR2 FQGNSA. V was clipped by 0 bases and J by 4 bases; unmatched bases: 3. CDR3 bases: TGTGCCAGCAGCTTAGCGGCGGGAGGAGCAGATACGCAGTATTTT. The encoded protein is CASSLAAGGADTQYF.

The CDR3 coding sequence is TGCGCCAGCAGCATCGCCGGGACTAGCGGGACATCCGGGGAGCTGTTTTTT. As protein: CASSIAGTSGTSGELFF. This rearrangement joins TRBV5-1 to TRBJ2-2; TRBD2 aligns across 13 bases. The V gene's germline CDR1 is SGHRS and CDR2 YFSETQ. The V and J ends lost 4 bases and 6 bases, in that order; junction bases with no gene match: 9. This CDR3 is built from 17 residues.

This clone showed up just a few times. The chain employs TRBV6-1 and TRBJ1-4, with a possible D match to TRBD1 (6 bases). The V end was cut by 6 bases, the J end by 9 bases, with 17 bases between. This CDR3 is built from 14 residues. Germline V lookup: CDR1 MNHNS, CDR2 SASEGT. The CDR3 loop is CASRSDSGSKKLFF. The CDR3 DNA follows: TGTGCCAGCAGGTCGGACAGCGGTAGTAAAAAACTGTTTTTT.